A single count supports the clone carrying this T cell receptor beta chain. The data originate from a study of blood T cell repertoires in COVID-19. Study overall: T cells, B-cell-depleted T cells, or PBMCs supplied cDNA or gDNA.

Seattle enrolled patients during active infection and tracked them longitudinally. Methods used by the authors: Reference gene primer amplification yielded estimated nucleated cell counts. Generated by immunoSEQ multiplex PCR, the TCRdb table keeps only in-frame clones and is missing some. V, J and clone size were drawn from that table, and D and trimming were deduced from the DNA. The sample shows a few hundred thousand clones, approximately 86% of them seen only once. The length of the CDR3 is 14 residues. Germline lookup yields CDR1 PRHDT and CDR2 FYEKMQ (reference sequence). V lost 2 bases, J lost 3 bases, and 11 bases lay in between.

The clonotype originates from a human donor with COVID-19, enrolled during active disease. The donor label of this sample is uncertain. The sequenced material came from peripheral blood. The chain recombines TRBV13 with TRBJ2-7; tentative D call: TRBD2 (5 bases). CDR3 DNA: TGTGCCAGCAGCTTACGTCCGGGAAACTACGAGCAGTACTTC. This translates into CASSLRPGNYEQYF. The whole variable domain, remainder taken from reference TRBV13 and TRBJ2-7, is AAGVIQSPRHLIKEKRETATLKCYPIPRHDTVYWYQQGPGQDPQFLISFYEKMQSDKGSIPDRFSAQQFSDYHSELNMSSLELGDSALYFCASSLRPGNYEQYFGPGTRLTVT.